This entry describes one TCR beta chain. Authors' methods: Reference gene primer amplification gave estimated nucleated cell counts. Repertoires were generated with immunoSEQ multiplex PCR, while TCRdb's copy carries only in-frame clones and drops some. D and trimming come from the DNA, and the V and J calls and clone size come from that table. The profile shows approximately 94,000 clones, approximately 82% of them singletons. The data belong to a study of blood T cell repertoires in COVID-19. In the study overall: COVID-19 samples, acute and convalescent, were from the United States, Italy and Spain. PBMCs, B-cell-depleted T cells, or T cells were the source of the cDNA or gDNA that made up the material.

The V gene lost 4 bases and the J gene lost 5 bases, with 14 bases spanning the gap. Germline V gene lookup returns CDR1 LGHDT and CDR2 YNNKEL (reference sequence). This CDR3 has 14 residues. This TCR was recovered from a man aged 55 to 70 with acute or convalescent COVID-19. The sample comprised peripheral blood. This chain connects TRBV3-1 (or the pseudogene TRBV3-2) to TRBJ2-5; D may be TRBD2 (5 bases). The CDR3 spells CASSLRGVGETQYF. CDR3 in DNA: TGTGCCAGCAGCCTACGGGGTGTGGGGGAGACCCAGTACTTC.